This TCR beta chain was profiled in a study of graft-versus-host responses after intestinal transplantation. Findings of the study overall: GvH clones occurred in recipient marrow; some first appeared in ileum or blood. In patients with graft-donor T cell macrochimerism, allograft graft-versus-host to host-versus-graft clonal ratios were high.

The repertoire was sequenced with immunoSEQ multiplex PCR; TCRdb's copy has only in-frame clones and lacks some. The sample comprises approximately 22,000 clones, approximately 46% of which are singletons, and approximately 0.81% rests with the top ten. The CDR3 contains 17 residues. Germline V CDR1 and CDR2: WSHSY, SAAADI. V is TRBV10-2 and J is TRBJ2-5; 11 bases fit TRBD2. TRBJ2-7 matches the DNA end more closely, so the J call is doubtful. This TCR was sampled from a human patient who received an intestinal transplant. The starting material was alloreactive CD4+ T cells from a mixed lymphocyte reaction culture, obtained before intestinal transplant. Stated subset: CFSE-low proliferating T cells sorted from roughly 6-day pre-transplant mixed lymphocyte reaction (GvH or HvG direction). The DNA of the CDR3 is TGCGCCAGCAGTGGGGTAGCGGGGGGGCCTTATGTCCGCGAGCAGTACTTC. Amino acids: CASSGVAGGPYVREQYF.